These 27 T cell receptor beta chains came from one sample sequenced in a study of blood T cell repertoires in COVID-19. Assay used: immunoSEQ multiplex PCR; TCRdb lists only in-frame clones, some missing. This sample has about 320,000 clones, with 90% found just once. The sequencing sample was made of PBMCs or T cells enriched from blood (not recorded which). These receptors were obtained from a woman under 40 who had been exposed to COVID-19.

The chain combines TRBV11-2 with TRBJ2-1; possible D gene TRBD2, 6 bases. CDR3 size: 14 residues. Germline V gives CDR1 SGHAT, CDR2 FQNNGV. Trimming removed 0 bases from V and 9 bases from J, with 12 bases in between. The CDR3 is CASSLDTMGGEQFF. The DNA for the CDR3 is TGTGCCAGCAGCTTAGATACGATGGGGGGTGAGCAGTTCTTC.

The chain has TRBV9 and TRBJ1-1; possible D gene TRBD1, 5 bases. This CDR3 is built from 14 residues. V was trimmed by 7 bases and J by 2 bases, leaving 15 bases between them. Germline lookup yields CDR1 SGDLS and CDR2 YYNGEE. Here the CDR3 DNA reads TGTGCCAGCCGCCGGGGGAAGGGAAACACTGAAGCTTTCTTT. This encodes CASRRGKGNTEAFF.

This chain joins TRBV6-5 and TRBJ1-4, with D possibly matching TRBD1 (5 bases). The CDR3 covers 13 residues. The germline V gene has CDR1 MNHEY and CDR2 SVGAGI. Trimming took 6 bases from V and 8 from J, leaving 13 bases between them. CDR3 DNA: TGTGCCAGCAGGAAGGGGATGGGGGAAAAACTGTTTTTT. This sequence encodes CASRKGMGEKLFF.

This chain links TRBV5-8 with TRBJ2-7; D not resolved. Trimming took 4 bases from V and 3 from J, leaving 14 bases between them. The V gene's germline CDR1 is SGHTS and CDR2 YDEGEE. The CDR3 has 14 amino acids. CDR3 coding DNA: TGTGCCAGCAGCGACTTGAGCTTTCGCTACGAGCAGTACTTC. Protein: CASSDLSFRYEQYF.

The chain has TRBV4-1 and TRBJ2-5; 12 bases fit TRBD2. Per the germline V gene, CDR1 is MGHRA and CDR2 is YSYEKL. Germline trimming cut 0 bases from V and 6 bases from J; bases unmatched to any gene: 8. CDR3 length equals 17 residues. The CDR3 region has the DNA TGCGCCAGCAGCCAAGAGCCTAGCGGGGGGGCGGGAAAGACCCAGTACTTC. This gives the protein CASSQEPSGGAGKTQYF.

The V and J genes are TRBV18 and TRBJ1-5; D not certain. The length of the CDR3 is 15 residues. Germline-derived CDR1 and CDR2 are KGHSH and LQKENI. The ends were cut back, 3 bases at V and 0 bases at J, with 9 bases in the middle. CDR3 protein: CASSPSGVSNQPQHF. CDR3 sequence (DNA): TGTGCCAGCTCACCTTCCGGGGTTAGCAATCAGCCCCAGCATTTT.

On this clone itself: The same CDR3 arises from other DNA sequences in this sample as well. The rearrangement uses TRBV10-3 and TRBJ1-4; no clear D. Trimming stripped 3 bases from V and 4 bases from J, with 6 bases between. This CDR3 contains 13 residues. Germline CDR1 reads ENHRY; CDR2 reads SYGVKD. CDR3: CAISDSLNEKLFF. The CDR3 nucleotides are TGTGCCATCAGTGACAGTCTTAATGAAAAACTGTTTTTT.

The gene calls are TRBV7-2 and TRBJ1-1; 7 bases are shared with TRBD1. The V gene end was trimmed by 3 bases and the J gene end by 7 bases; junction bases not matched to a gene: 11. The CDR3 is made up of 15 amino acids. CDR1 is SGHTA, CDR2 FQGNSA, per germline. This chain's CDR3 is CASSLPPLGGGEAFF. CDR3 in DNA: TGTGCCAGCAGCTTGCCCCCCCTAGGGGGCGGTGAAGCTTTCTTT.

The sample holds a few counts of this clone. The rearrangement uses TRBV5-1 and TRBJ2-7, with a weak D call TRBD2 (6 bases). The CDR3 runs 14 residues. Germline V lookup: CDR1 SGHRS, CDR2 YFSETQ. Between the trimmed V and J ends, which lost 5 bases and 4 bases, there was a span of 16 bases. The CDR3 protein is CASSKDPGGYEQYF. Here the CDR3 DNA reads TGCGCCAGCAGTAAGGACCCTGGGGGGTACGAGCAGTACTTC. Together with reference TRBV5-1 and TRBJ2-7, the CDR3 gives the full variable domain: KAGVTQTPRYLIKTRGQQVTLSCSPISGHRSVSWYQQTPGQGLQFLFEYFSETQRNKGNFPGRFSGRQFSNSRSEMNVSTLELGDSALYLCASSKDPGGYEQYFGPGTRLTVT.

The genes are TRBV5-1 and TRBJ2-2; D is undetermined. Deletions cut 9 bases from V and 2 bases from J, with 14 bases between. The germline V gene has CDR1 SGHRS and CDR2 YFSETQ. The CDR3 covers 14 residues. CDR3 residues: CATTDMTNTGELFF. The CDR3 DNA reads TGCGCCACCACAGATATGACAAACACCGGGGAGCTGTTTTTT.

This chain joins TRBV2 and TRBJ1-6, with D possibly being TRBD1 (5 bases). In germline, CDR1 is SNHLY, CDR2 FYNNEI. V was cut by 6 bases and J by 5 bases, with 11 bases left in between. This CDR3 is built from 14 residues. The CDR3 spells CASSADSHNSPLHF. Written as DNA, the CDR3 is TGTGCCAGCAGCGCAGACAGTCATAATTCACCCCTCCACTTT.

The chain uses TRBV5-4 and TRBJ2-7, with 10 bases fitting TRBD2. The V segment lost 7 bases and the J segment 4 bases; nucleotides outside the gene matches: 11. This CDR3 spans 15 amino acids. Looked up from germline, CDR1 is SGHNT and CDR2 is YYREEE (reference sequence). This chain's CDR3 is CASALSSGGTYEQYF. The CDR3 nucleotides read TGTGCCAGCGCCCTCTCTAGCGGGGGTACTTACGAGCAGTACTTC.

This chain connects TRBV9 to TRBJ2-1; D is possibly TRBD1 (5 bases). Germline V CDR1 and CDR2: SGDLS, YYNGEE. Between the trimmed V and J ends, which lost 3 bases and 9 bases, there was a span of 19 bases. This CDR3 is built from 15 residues. The CDR3 DNA reads as TGTGCCAGCAGCGCCTCCGGACAATTAGGCGGTGAGCAGTTCTTC. This sequence encodes CASSASGQLGGEQFF.

The chain joins TRBV19 to TRBJ1-1; 10 nucleotides align to TRBD1. Germline V CDR1 and CDR2: LNHDA, SQIVND (reference sequence). The CDR3 has 14 amino acids. With V trimmed by 7 bases and J by 1 base, 3 bases remained unmatched. The CDR3 region is CASKTGGSNTEAFF. The CDR3 nucleotides read TGTGCCAGTAAGACAGGGGGCTCGAACACTGAAGCTTTCTTT.

This sequence joins TRBV7-3 and TRBJ1-5; D not resolved. V gave up 2 bases and J gave up 12 bases, with 8 bases separating them. CDR1 and CDR2 (germline): SGHTA, FQGTGA. This CDR3 comprises 11 residues. CDR3 amino acids: CASSLSRVQHF. CDR3 in DNA: TGTGCCAGCAGCTTATCTCGGGTCCAGCATTTT.

This chain joins TRBV28 and TRBJ2-4; D possibly corresponds to TRBD2 (6 bases). The V and J ends lost 6 bases and 4 bases respectively, with 19 bases between them. The CDR3 has 16 amino acids. Germline CDR1 MDHEN, CDR2 SYDVKM. The CDR3 DNA reads as TGTGCCAGCAGAACCGCCCGGGAGTTCCCAAAAAACATTCAGTACTTC. It encodes CASRTAREFPKNIQYF.

This chain connects TRBV5-1 to TRBJ1-2; no reliable D call. Germline CDR1 and CDR2: SGHRS and YFSETQ. The V gene lost 5 bases and the J gene lost 6 bases, with 29 bases spanning the gap. The CDR3 has 18 amino acids. The CDR3 region has the DNA TGCGCCAGCAGTTTCCGCCTCGCGGCGGAGGTTGACGGGGATGGCTACACCTTC. Protein: CASSFRLAAEVDGDGYTF.

The gene calls are TRBV12-3 or TRBV12-4 and TRBJ2-3, with D perhaps TRBD2 (6 bases). The CDR3 totals 12 residues. The V gene lost 3 bases and the J gene lost 7 bases, with 8 bases spanning the gap. The chain's CDR3 is CASSFGGNTQYF. In nucleotides, the CDR3 is TGTGCCAGCAGTTTCGGGGGAAATACGCAGTATTTT.

CDR3 sequence (DNA): TGTGCCAGCAGCCGCCAAACAAACTGGAGAAACACCGGGGAGCTGTTTTTT. Translated, it gives CASSRQTNWRNTGELFF. The chain carries TRBV7-9 and TRBJ2-2, with D hard to call. The CDR3 totals 17 residues. Trimming shortened V by 5 bases and J by 2 bases, and 18 bases separated the two germline ends. CDR1 SEHNR and CDR2 FQNEAQ come from the germline V gene (reference sequence).

This chain uses TRBV5-1 with TRBJ2-5; 7 nucleotides match TRBD2. V dropped 4 bases and J dropped 5; count of bases not matched to a gene: 11. CDR1 is SGHRS, CDR2 YFSETQ, per germline. This CDR3 is 15 amino acids long. CDR3 DNA sequence: TGCGCCAGCAGCAGCGGGACTGCGATCAGCGAGACCCAGTACTTC. It is translated as CASSSGTAISETQYF. The complete variable domain, with remaining parts taken from reference TRBV5-1 and TRBJ2-5, reads KAGVTQTPRYLIKTRGQQVTLSCSPISGHRSVSWYQQTPGQGLQFLFEYFSETQRNKGNFPGRFSGRQFSNSRSEMNVSTLELGDSALYLCASSSGTAISETQYFGPGTRLLVL.

The chain joins TRBV6-5 to TRBJ2-2; tentative D call: TRBD2 (6 bases). The CDR3 covers 15 residues. Between the trimmed V and J ends, which lost 8 bases and 0 bases, there was a span of 13 bases. Germline assignment: CDR1 MNHEY and CDR2 SVGAGI. The DNA of the CDR3 is TGTGCCAGCGGAGACGGGGGTACGAACACCGGGGAGCTGTTTTTT. Protein sequence: CASGDGGTNTGELFF.

This chain links TRBV4-1 with TRBJ2-5; perhaps TRBD1 as D (5 bases). Germline-derived CDR1 and CDR2 are MGHRA and YSYEKL. V was clipped by 0 bases and J by 3 bases, with 20 bases between them. The CDR3 extends over 18 amino acids. CDR3 sequence reads: CASSQDVSTVPSKETQYF. For the CDR3, the DNA is TGCGCCAGCAGCCAAGATGTGTCGACAGTGCCAAGCAAAGAGACCCAGTACTTC.

V usage is TRBV13 and J usage is TRBJ1-1; 7 nucleotides line up with TRBD1. CDR1 PRHDT and CDR2 FYEKMQ come from the germline V gene (reference sequence). The V gene end was trimmed by 6 bases and the J gene end by 5 bases; junction bases not matched to a gene: 18. The CDR3 runs 17 residues. The CDR3 reads CASSRKGTDKGVTEAFF. The CDR3 DNA reads as TGTGCCAGCAGTCGTAAAGGGACAGACAAAGGGGTGACTGAAGCTTTCTTT.

This chain connects TRBV11-2 to TRBJ2-7; TRBD2 matches 11 bases. CDR3 length equals 15 residues. Germline-derived CDR1 and CDR2 are SGHAT and FQNNGV. V shed 0 bases and J 4 bases; nucleotides not matched to a gene: 2. This CDR3 is CASSLELAGGYEQYF. The CDR3 region has the DNA TGTGCCAGCAGCTTAGAGCTAGCGGGAGGATACGAGCAGTACTTC. Looking up the rest from reference TRBV11-2 and TRBJ2-7 gives the full variable domain: EAGVAQSPRYKIIEKRQSVAFWCNPISGHATLYWYQQILGQGPKLLIQFQNNGVVDDSQLPKDRFSAERLKGVDSTLKIQPAKLEDSAVYLCASSLELAGGYEQYFGPGTRLTVT.

This rearrangement joins TRBV18 to TRBJ1-1; 7 bases line up with TRBD1. The CDR3 consists of 15 residues. The V segment lost 0 bases and the J segment 4 bases; nucleotides outside the gene matches: 5. The germline V gene has CDR1 KGHSH and CDR2 LQKENI. The CDR3 reads CASSPPLTGRTEAFF. As DNA, the CDR3 is TGTGCCAGCTCACCACCGCTGACAGGGCGCACTGAAGCTTTCTTT. Together with reference TRBV18 and TRBJ1-1, the CDR3 gives the full variable domain: NAGVMQNPRHLVRRRGQEARLRCSPMKGHSHVYWYRQLPEEGLKFMVYLQKENIIDESGMPKERFSAEFPKEGPSILRIQQVVRGDSAAYFCASSPPLTGRTEAFFGQGTRLTVV.

The chain recombines TRBV2 with TRBJ2-7; 9 bases are shared with TRBD1. The CDR3 sequence is 14 residues long. V was pared by 3 bases and J by 4 bases, with 4 bases of the junction left unmatched. The germline CDR1 and CDR2 sequences are SNHLY and FYNNEI. The DNA for the CDR3 is TGTGCCAGCAGTGACGGGACAGGGACTTACGAGCAGTACTTC. This translates into CASSDGTGTYEQYF.

This clone was seen only once. The chain is built from TRBV11-2 and TRBJ2-1; weak D call: TRBD1 (5 bases). CDR3 length equals 16 residues. The germline CDR1 and CDR2 sequences are SGHAT and FQNNGV. Trimming cost V 5 bases and J 0 bases, with 14 bases left between them. The CDR3 protein is CASSTFGQNSYNEQFF. The CDR3 nucleotides are TGTGCCAGCAGCACCTTCGGACAAAACTCCTACAATGAGCAGTTCTTC.